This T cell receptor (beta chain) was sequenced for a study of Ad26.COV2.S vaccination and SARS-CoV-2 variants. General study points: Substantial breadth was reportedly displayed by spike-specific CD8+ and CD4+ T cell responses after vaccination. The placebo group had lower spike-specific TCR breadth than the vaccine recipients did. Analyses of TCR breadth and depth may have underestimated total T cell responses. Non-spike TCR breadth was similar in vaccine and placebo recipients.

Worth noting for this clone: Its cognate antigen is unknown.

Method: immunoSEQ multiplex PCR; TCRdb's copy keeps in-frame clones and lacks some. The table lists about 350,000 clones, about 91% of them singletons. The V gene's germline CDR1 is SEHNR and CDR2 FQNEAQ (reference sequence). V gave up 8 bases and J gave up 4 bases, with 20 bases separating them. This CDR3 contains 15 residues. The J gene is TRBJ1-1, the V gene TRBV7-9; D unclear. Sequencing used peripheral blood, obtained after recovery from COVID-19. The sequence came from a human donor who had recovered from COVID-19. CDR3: CASSTPEGRTTEAFF. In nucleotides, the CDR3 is TGTGCCAGCTCGACACCTGAAGGACGGACCACTGAAGCTTTCTTT.